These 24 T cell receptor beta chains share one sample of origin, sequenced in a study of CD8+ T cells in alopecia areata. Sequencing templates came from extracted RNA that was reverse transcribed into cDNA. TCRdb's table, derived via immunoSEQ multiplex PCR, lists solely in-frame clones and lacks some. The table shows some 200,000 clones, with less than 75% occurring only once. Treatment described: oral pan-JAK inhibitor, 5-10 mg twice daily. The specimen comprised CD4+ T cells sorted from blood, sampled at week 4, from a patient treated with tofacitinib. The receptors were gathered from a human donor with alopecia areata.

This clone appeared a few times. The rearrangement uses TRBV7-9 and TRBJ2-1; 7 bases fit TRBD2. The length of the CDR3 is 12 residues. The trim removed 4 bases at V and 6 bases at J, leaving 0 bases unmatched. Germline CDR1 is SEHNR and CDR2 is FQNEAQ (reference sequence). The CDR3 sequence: CASSWTSNEQFF. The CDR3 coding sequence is TGTGCCAGCAGCTGGACTAGCAATGAGCAGTTCTTC.

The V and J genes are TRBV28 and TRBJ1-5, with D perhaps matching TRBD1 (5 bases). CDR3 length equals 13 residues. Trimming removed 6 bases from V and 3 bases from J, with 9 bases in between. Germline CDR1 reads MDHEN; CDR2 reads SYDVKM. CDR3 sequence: CASRQGYNQPQHF. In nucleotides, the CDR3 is TGTGCCAGCAGGCAGGGTTACAATCAGCCCCAGCATTTT.

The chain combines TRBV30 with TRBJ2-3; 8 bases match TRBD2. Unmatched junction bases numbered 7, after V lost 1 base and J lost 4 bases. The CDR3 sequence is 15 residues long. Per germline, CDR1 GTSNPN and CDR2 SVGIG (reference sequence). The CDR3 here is CAWSARRGVADTQYF. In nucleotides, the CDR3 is TGTGCCTGGAGTGCCCGGCGGGGGGTGGCAGATACGCAGTATTTT.

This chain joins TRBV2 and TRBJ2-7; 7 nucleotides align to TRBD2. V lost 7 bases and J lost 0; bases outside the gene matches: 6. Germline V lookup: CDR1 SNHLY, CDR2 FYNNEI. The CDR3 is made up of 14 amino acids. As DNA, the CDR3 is TGTGCCAGCAAAGCGGGGCTGAGCTCCTACGAGCAGTACTTC. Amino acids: CASKAGLSSYEQYF.

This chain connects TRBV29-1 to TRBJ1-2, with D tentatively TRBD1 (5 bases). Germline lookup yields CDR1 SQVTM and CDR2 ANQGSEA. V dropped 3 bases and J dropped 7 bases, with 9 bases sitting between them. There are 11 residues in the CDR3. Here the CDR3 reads CSVDRVGGYTF. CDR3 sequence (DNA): TGCAGCGTTGACAGGGTCGGTGGCTACACCTTC.

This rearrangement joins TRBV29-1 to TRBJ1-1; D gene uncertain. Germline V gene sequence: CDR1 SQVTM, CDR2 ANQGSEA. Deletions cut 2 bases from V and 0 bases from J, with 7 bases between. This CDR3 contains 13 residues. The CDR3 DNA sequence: TGCAGCGTTGAAACGCGAATGAACACTGAAGCTTTCTTT. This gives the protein CSVETRMNTEAFF. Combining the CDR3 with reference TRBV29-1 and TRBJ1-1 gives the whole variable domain SAVISQKPSRDICQRGTSLTIQCQVDSQVTMMFWYRQQPGQSLTLIATANQGSEATYESGFVIDKFPISRPNLTFSTLTVSNMSPEDSSIYLCSVETRMNTEAFFGQGTRLTVV.

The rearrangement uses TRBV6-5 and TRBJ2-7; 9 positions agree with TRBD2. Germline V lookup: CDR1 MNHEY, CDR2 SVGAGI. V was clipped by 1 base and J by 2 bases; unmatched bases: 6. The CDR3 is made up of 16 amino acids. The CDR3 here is CASSYFLAGKPYEQYF. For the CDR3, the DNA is TGTGCCAGCAGTTACTTTCTAGCGGGGAAACCCTACGAGCAGTACTTC.

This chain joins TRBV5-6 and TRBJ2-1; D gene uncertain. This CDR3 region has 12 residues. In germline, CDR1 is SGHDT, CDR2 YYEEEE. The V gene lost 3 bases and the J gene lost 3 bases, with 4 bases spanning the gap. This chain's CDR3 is CASSYRYNEQFF. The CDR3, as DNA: TGTGCCAGCAGCTATCGCTACAATGAGCAGTTCTTC.

CDR3 nucleotide sequence: TGCGCCAGCAGCCAAGAAGTGGGGCAGAACCTATTTGGCTACACCTTC. Translated: CASSQEVGQNLFGYTF. The chain has TRBV4-3 and TRBJ1-2; a possible D gene is TRBD1 (5 bases). V was clipped by 0 bases and J by 7 bases, with 18 bases between them. The germline V gene encodes CDR1 LGHNA and CDR2 YSLEER. The CDR3 extends over 16 amino acids.

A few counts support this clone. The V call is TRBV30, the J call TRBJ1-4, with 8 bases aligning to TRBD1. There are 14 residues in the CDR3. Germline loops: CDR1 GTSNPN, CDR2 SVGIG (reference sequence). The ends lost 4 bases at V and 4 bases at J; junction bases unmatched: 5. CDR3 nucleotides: TGTGCCTGGACAAGGACAGGGAATAATGAAAAACTGTTTTTT. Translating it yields CAWTRTGNNEKLFF.

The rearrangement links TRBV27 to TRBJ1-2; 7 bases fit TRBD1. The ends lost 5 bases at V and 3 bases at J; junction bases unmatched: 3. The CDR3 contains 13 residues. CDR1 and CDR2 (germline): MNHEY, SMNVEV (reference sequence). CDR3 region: CASSEDRDYGYTF. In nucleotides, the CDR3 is TGTGCCAGCAGTGAAGACAGGGACTATGGCTACACCTTC.

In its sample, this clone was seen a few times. The CDR3 DNA sequence: TGTGCCAGCAGCCCCTACGGCAGGAATTCACCCCTCCACTTT. Its translation: CASSPYGRNSPLHF. The chain has TRBV7-2 and TRBJ1-6; D uncertain. The CDR3 is made up of 14 amino acids. Per germline, CDR1 SGHTA and CDR2 FQGNSA. Deletions cut 5 bases from V and 7 bases from J, with 12 bases between.

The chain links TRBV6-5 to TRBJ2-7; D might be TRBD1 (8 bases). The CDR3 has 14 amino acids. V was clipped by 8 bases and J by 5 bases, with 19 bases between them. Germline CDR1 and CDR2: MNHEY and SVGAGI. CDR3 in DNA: TGTGCCAGCCGCCCACAGGGGGGGAAGGACGAGCAGTACTTC. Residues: CASRPQGGKDEQYF.

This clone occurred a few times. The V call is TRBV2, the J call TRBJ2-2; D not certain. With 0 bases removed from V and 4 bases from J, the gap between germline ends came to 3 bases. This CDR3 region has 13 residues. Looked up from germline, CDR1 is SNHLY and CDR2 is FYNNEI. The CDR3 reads CASSEAATGELFF. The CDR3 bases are TGTGCCAGCAGTGAAGCGGCCACCGGGGAGCTGTTTTTT.

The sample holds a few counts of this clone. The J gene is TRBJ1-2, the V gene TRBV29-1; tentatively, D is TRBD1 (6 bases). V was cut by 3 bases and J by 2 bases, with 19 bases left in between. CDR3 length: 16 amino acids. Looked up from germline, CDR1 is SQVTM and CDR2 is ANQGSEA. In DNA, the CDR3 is TGCAGCGTTGATATTCTCCCAGGGGAGAGGAACTATGGCTACACCTTC. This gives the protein CSVDILPGERNYGYTF.

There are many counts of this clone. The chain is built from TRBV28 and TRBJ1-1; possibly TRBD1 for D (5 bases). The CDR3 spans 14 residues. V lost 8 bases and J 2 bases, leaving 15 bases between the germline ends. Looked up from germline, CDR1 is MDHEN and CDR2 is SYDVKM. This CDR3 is CASAGGALNTEAFF. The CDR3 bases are TGTGCCAGCGCGGGCGGGGCCTTAAACACTGAAGCTTTCTTT.

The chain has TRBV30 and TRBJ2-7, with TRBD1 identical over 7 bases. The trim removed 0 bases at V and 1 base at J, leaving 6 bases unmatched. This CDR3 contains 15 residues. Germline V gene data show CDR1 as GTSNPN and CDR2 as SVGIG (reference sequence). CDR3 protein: CAWSVKQGSSYEQYF. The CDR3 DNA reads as TGTGCCTGGAGTGTGAAACAGGGGAGTTCCTACGAGCAGTACTTC.

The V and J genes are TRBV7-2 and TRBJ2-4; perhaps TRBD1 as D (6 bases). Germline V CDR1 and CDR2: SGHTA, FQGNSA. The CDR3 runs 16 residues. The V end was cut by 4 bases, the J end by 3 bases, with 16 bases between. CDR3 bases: TGTGCCAGCAGCTCCACAGGGAATACGGGCAAAAACATTCAGTACTTC. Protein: CASSSTGNTGKNIQYF. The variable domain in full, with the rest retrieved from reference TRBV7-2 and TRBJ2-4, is GAGVSQSPSNKVTEKGKDVELRCDPISGHTALYWYRQSLGQGLEFLIYFQGNSAPDKSGLPSDRFSAERTGGSVSTLTIQRTQQEDSAVYLCASSSTGNTGKNIQYFGAGTRLSVL.

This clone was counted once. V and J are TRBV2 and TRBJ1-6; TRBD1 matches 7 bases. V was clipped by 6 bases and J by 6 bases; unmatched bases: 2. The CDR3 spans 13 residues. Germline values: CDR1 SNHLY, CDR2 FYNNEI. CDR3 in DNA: TGTGCCAGCAGATGGGACAGTAATTCACCCCTCCACTTT. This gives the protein CASRWDSNSPLHF.

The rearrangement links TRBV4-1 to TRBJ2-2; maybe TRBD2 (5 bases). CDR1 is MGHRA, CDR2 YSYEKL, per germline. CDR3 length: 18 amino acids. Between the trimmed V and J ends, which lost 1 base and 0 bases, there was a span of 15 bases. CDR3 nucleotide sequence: TGCGCCAGCAGCCAAGGCCTAGCTGGAGTCGCGAACACCGGGGAGCTGTTTTTT. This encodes CASSQGLAGVANTGELFF.

This chain's CDR3 is CATSRDSAGFEEQFF. The CDR3 bases are TGTGCCACCAGCAGAGATTCAGCGGGATTCGAGGAGCAGTTCTTC. The V call is TRBV15, the J call TRBJ2-1, with TRBD2 identical over 7 bases. The trim removed 0 bases at V and 10 bases at J, leaving 9 bases unmatched. The CDR3 contains 15 residues. Per germline, CDR1 LNHNV and CDR2 YYDKDF (reference sequence).

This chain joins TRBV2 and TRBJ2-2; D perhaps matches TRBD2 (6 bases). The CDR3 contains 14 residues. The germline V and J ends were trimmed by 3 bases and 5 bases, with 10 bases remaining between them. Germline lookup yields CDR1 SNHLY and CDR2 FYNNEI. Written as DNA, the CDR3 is TGTGCCAGCAGTGAGGAGGGCTGGACCGGGGAGCTGTTTTTT. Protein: CASSEEGWTGELFF.

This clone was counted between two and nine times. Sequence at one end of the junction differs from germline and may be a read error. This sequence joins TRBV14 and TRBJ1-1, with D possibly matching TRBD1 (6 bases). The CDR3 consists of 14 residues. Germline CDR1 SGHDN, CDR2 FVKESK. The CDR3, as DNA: TGTGCCACCAGCTTCGGACAGACGAACACTGAAGCTTTCTTT. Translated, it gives CATSFGQTNTEAFF.

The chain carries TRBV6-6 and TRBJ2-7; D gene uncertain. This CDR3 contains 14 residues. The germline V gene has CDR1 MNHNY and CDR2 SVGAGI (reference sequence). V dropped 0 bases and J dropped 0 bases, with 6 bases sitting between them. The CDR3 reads CASSYSRTSYEQYF. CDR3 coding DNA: TGTGCCAGCAGTTACTCAAGGACCTCCTACGAGCAGTACTTC.